The text below deals with one T cell receptor beta chain. TCRdb passed the 5' RACE reads through MiXCR, listing each CDR3 protein once. The sample includes fewer than 350,000 distinct CDR3 sequences, approximately 15% of them seen just once. This specimen belongs to a study of T-cell memory formation after mild COVID-19. Per germline, CDR1 MGHRA and CDR2 YSYEKL. V lost 1 base and J lost 0, with 18 bases in between. This CDR3 has 18 residues. The source material was PBMCs or a T cell subset sorted from them (not recorded which). The source of this sequence is a young man who had mild COVID-19 (a few samples of this study predate the infection). Cell type and time point are not known. This chain joins TRBV4-1 and TRBJ1-1; D possibly corresponds to TRBD1 (6 bases). This CDR3 is CASSQALQGRPMNTEAFF. The CDR3 DNA follows: TGCGCCAGCAGCCAAGCCCTGCAGGGGCGCCCGATGAACACTGAAGCTTTCTTT.